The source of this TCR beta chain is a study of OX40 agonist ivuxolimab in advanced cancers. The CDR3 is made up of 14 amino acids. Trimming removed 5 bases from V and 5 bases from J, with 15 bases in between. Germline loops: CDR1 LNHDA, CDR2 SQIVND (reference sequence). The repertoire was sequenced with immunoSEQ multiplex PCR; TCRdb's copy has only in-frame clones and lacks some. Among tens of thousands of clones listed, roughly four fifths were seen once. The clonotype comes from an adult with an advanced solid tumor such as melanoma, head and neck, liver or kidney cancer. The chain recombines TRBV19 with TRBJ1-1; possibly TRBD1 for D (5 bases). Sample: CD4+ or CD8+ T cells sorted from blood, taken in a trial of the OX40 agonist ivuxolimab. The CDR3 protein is CASSEQGGYTEAFF. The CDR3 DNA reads TGTGCCAGTAGTGAGCAGGGAGGGTATACTGAAGCTTTCTTT.